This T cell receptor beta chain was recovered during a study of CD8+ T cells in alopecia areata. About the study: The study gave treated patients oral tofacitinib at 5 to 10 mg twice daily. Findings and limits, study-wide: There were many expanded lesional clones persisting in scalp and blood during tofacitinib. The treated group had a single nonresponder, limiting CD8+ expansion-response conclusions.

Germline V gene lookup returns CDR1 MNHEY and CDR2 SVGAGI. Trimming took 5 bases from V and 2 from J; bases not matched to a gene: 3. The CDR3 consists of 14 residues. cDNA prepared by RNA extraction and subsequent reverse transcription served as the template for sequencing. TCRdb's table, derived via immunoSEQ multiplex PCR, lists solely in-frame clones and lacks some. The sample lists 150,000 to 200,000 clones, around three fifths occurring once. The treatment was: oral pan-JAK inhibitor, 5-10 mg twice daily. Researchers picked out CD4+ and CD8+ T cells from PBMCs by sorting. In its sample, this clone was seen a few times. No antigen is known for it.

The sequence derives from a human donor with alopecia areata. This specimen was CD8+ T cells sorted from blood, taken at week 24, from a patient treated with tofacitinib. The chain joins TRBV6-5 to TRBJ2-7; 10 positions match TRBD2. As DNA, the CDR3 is TGTGCCAGCAGTAAAACTAGCGGGGCCTACGAGCAGTACTTC. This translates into CASSKTSGAYEQYF.